A selection of T cell receptor beta chains follows, all from one sample in a study of CD8 T cells in Susac syndrome. TCRdb reprocessed the immunoSEQ multiplex PCR reads via MiXCR and lists one record per CDR3 protein. The profile shows 150,000 to 200,000 distinct CDR3 sequences, just under 95% of them singletons. What was sequenced was CD4+ T cells from PBMCs. The source of these receptors is a human donor in good health. Both conserved end residues are part of each CDR3. The order of the fields is V gene, D gene, J gene, CDR3 protein, CDR3 DNA. The D gene is left open where the match is weak.

TRBV5-1	.	TRBJ1-1	CASSSLGSAGNTEAFF	TGCGCCAGCAGCTCGCTCGGGTCAGCGGGGAACACTGAAGCTTTCTTT
TRBV28	.	TRBJ2-1	CASSLWGREPLEQFF	TGTGCCAGCAGTTTATGGGGCAGGGAGCCCCTGGAGCAGTTCTTC
TRBV9	.	TRBJ2-2	CASSAFGAEFTGELFF	TGTGCCAGCAGCGCTTTTGGGGCTGAATTCACCGGGGAGCTGTTTTTT
TRBV19	.	TRBJ2-7	CASSIRTLPYEQYF	TGTGCCAGTAGTATTCGGACACTTCCCTACGAGCAGTACTTC
TRBV29-1	TRBD1	TRBJ1-1	CSAQDRANTEAFF	TGCAGCGCCCAGGACAGGGCGAACACTGAAGCTTTCTTT
TRBV3-1	.	TRBJ1-1	CASSRKGPNTEAFF	TGTGCCAGCTCGAGAAAGGGGCCGAACACTGAAGCTTTCTTT
TRBV6-5	TRBD1	TRBJ1-6	CASATGHNSPLHF	TGTGCCAGCGCGACAGGGCACAATTCACCCCTCCACTTT
TRBV20-1	.	TRBJ1-2	CSAREGLHYGYTF	TGCAGTGCTAGGGAGGGACTCCACTATGGCTACACCTTC
TRBV19	.	TRBJ1-2	CASSIAPAGGYTF	TGTGCCAGTAGTATCGCCCCCGCCGGCGGCTACACCTTC
TRBV5-6	.	TRBJ1-4	CASSLYGFEKLFF	TGTGCCAGCAGCTTGTACGGCTTTGAAAAACTGTTTTTT
TRBV23-1	.	TRBJ1-1	CASSRLWDAFF	TGCGCCAGCAGTCGCCTATGGGATGCTTTCTTT
TRBV12-3/TRBV12-4	.	TRBJ2-1	CASSLLGQGTYNEQFF	TGTGCCAGCAGTTTATTAGGGCAGGGAACGTACAATGAGCAGTTCTTC